This passage covers 22 T cell receptor beta chains from one sample sequenced in a study of blood T cell repertoires in COVID-19. Assay used: immunoSEQ multiplex PCR; TCRdb lists only in-frame clones, some missing. The sample lists about 190,000 clones, around 84% occurring once. The sample taken for sequencing was peripheral blood. The receptors come from a young man with active or convalescent COVID-19.

The rearrangement links TRBV30 to TRBJ2-7; 9 nucleotides match TRBD2. The germline V gene encodes CDR1 GTSNPN and CDR2 SVGIG (reference sequence). The V segment lost 3 bases and the J segment 1 base; nucleotides outside the gene matches: 7. The CDR3 consists of 15 residues. CDR3 sequence: CAWRSKAGGSYEQYF. The CDR3, as DNA: TGTGCCTGGAGGTCAAAAGCGGGGGGATCCTACGAGCAGTACTTC.

The J gene is TRBJ1-2, the V gene TRBV19; D is ambiguous. Deletions cut 3 bases from V and 0 bases from J, with 11 bases between. This CDR3 has 15 amino acids. The germline CDR1 and CDR2 sequences are LNHDA and SQIVND (reference sequence). CDR3 DNA sequence: TGTGCCAGTAGTATTGGTCAGGCGACTAACTATGGCTACACCTTC. Translated: CASSIGQATNYGYTF.

The chain employs TRBV13 and TRBJ2-3; D not resolved. CDR1 and CDR2 (germline): PRHDT, FYEKMQ (reference sequence). The CDR3 is 16 residues long. With 6 bases removed from V and 2 bases from J, the gap between germline ends came to 18 bases. CDR3 loop: CASSSADRGITDTQYF. The CDR3 bases are TGTGCCAGCAGTTCAGCCGACCGCGGCATCACAGATACGCAGTATTTT.

Only one count was recorded for this clone. The J gene is TRBJ2-3, the V gene TRBV2; 9 nucleotides align to TRBD1. Trimming removed 8 bases from V and 2 bases from J; junction bases left unmatched: 5. The CDR3 extends over 14 amino acids. The germline gives CDR1 SNHLY, CDR2 FYNNEI. The chain's CDR3 is CASLRTGATDTQYF. The CDR3 DNA reads TGTGCCAGCTTGAGGACAGGGGCCACAGATACGCAGTATTTT.

The chain couples TRBV4-3 to TRBJ1-2; weak D call: TRBD1 (5 bases). Trimming pared 0 bases from V and 4 bases from J, leaving 12 bases between. The CDR3 totals 15 residues. Germline CDR1 and CDR2: LGHNA and YSLEER. This CDR3 is CASSQESGVSYGYTF. DNA of the CDR3: TGCGCCAGCAGCCAAGAGTCGGGGGTCAGCTATGGCTACACCTTC.

The genes are TRBV3-1 (or the pseudogene TRBV3-2) and TRBJ2-4, with 10 bases aligning to TRBD1. The germline V gene encodes CDR1 LGHDT and CDR2 YNNKEL (reference sequence). This CDR3 is 14 amino acids long. J lost 9 bases, V lost 5 bases, and 7 bases had no gene match. DNA for the CDR3: TGTGCCAGCAGCACCCGACAGGGGGCAATCATTCAGTACTTC. Translation gives CASSTRQGAIIQYF.

As DNA, the CDR3 is TGTGCCAGCAGCCAGGGGACATGGGGCTACGAGCAGTACGTC. Translating it yields CASSQGTWGYEQYV. V and J are TRBV3-1 (or the pseudogene TRBV3-2) and TRBJ2-7; D possibly corresponds to TRBD1 (6 bases). Per germline, CDR1 LGHDT and CDR2 YNNKEL (reference sequence). This CDR3 contains 14 residues. Trimming removed 3 bases at V and 3 bases at J, with 12 bases between.

This chain connects TRBV6-2 or TRBV6-3 to TRBJ2-7; TRBD1 might be the D (6 bases). V was trimmed by 5 bases and J by 6 bases, leaving 17 bases between them. The CDR3 sequence is 14 residues long. CDR1 and CDR2 (germline): MNHEY, SVGEGT. As DNA, the CDR3 is TGTGCCAGCAGTCTACAGGGAATTAGCTCCGAGCAGTACTTC. Translated: CASSLQGISSEQYF.

The chain uses TRBV28 and TRBJ1-5; tentative D call: TRBD1 (5 bases). The CDR3 extends over 15 amino acids. Germline-derived CDR1 and CDR2 are MDHEN and SYDVKM. V was trimmed by 2 bases and J by 2 bases, leaving 10 bases between them. The CDR3 bases are TGTGCCAGCAGTTTACAGGGTGGAGGCAATCAGCCCCAGCATTTT. Protein sequence: CASSLQGGGNQPQHF.

The chain combines TRBV9 with TRBJ1-2, with D unresolved. This CDR3 comprises 15 residues. Trimming left V 3 bases short and J 4 bases short, with 16 bases between. CDR1 is SGDLS and CDR2 is YYNGEE in the germline V gene. CDR3 amino acids: CASSGDGSPSYGYTF. CDR3 DNA: TGTGCCAGCAGCGGAGACGGGTCCCCGTCCTATGGCTACACCTTC. The full variable domain, in which reference TRBV9 and TRBJ1-2 provide the parts outside the CDR3, is DSGVTQTPKHLITATGQRVTLRCSPRSGDLSVYWYQQSLDQGLQFLIQYYNGEERAKGNILERFSAQQFPDLHSELNLSSLELGDSALYFCASSGDGSPSYGYTFGSGTRLTVV.

V gene TRBV5-6 combines with J gene TRBJ2-1, with 9 bases fitting TRBD1. J gave up 2 bases and V 5 bases, and 5 bases lay outside the gene matches. The CDR3 sequence is 15 residues long. Per germline, CDR1 SGHDT and CDR2 YYEEEE. CDR3: CASRAGTGTYNEQFF. The CDR3 region has the DNA TGTGCCAGCAGGGCCGGGACAGGGACCTACAATGAGCAGTTCTTC.

This CDR3 reads CASSKTGGDGNTIYF. As DNA, the CDR3 is TGTGCCAGCTCAAAAACAGGGGGCGATGGAAACACCATATATTTT. This chain joins TRBV18 and TRBJ1-3, with 9 nucleotides matching TRBD1. The CDR3 sequence is 15 residues long. Germline V gene data show CDR1 as KGHSH and CDR2 as LQKENI. Trimming cost V 5 bases and J 3 bases; bases outside gene matches: 5.

CDR3 coding DNA: TGTGCCAGCAGCGCAGAGAGCAGGGGAGATACGCAGTATTTT. It encodes CASSAESRGDTQYF. The gene calls are TRBV9 and TRBJ2-3; a possible D gene is TRBD1 (6 bases). Between the trimmed V and J ends, which lost 3 bases and 5 bases, there was a span of 13 bases. This CDR3 region has 14 residues. The V gene's germline CDR1 is SGDLS and CDR2 YYNGEE.

V is TRBV19 and J is TRBJ2-3; 11 nucleotides match TRBD2. The CDR3 is 15 residues long. The junction had 2 bases not matched to a gene; V was cut back by 5 bases and J by 1 base. Germline lookup yields CDR1 LNHDA and CDR2 SQIVND (reference sequence). The DNA for the CDR3 is TGTGCCAGTAGTGTACTAGCGGGGGGCACAGATACGCAGTATTTT. Its protein is CASSVLAGGTDTQYF.

The V and J genes are TRBV6-5 and TRBJ1-2; D is possibly TRBD1 (6 bases). The CDR3 covers 14 residues. V lost 0 bases, J lost 9 bases, and 14 bases lay in between. Looked up from germline, CDR1 is MNHEY and CDR2 is SVGAGI. The CDR3: CASSYSATGNSYTF. The DNA of the CDR3 is TGTGCCAGCAGTTACTCAGCAACAGGGAACAGCTACACCTTC.

The chain combines TRBV2 with TRBJ2-3; 10 bases match TRBD1. Germline values: CDR1 SNHLY, CDR2 FYNNEI. The V segment lost 5 bases and the J segment 6 bases; nucleotides outside the gene matches: 5. This CDR3 is 14 amino acids long. DNA for the CDR3: TGTGCCAGCAGTCGGACAGGGGGTGTCGATACGCAGTATTTT. Amino acids: CASSRTGGVDTQYF.

This chain connects TRBV6-1 to TRBJ2-7; D may be TRBD2 (5 bases). CDR1 MNHNS and CDR2 SASEGT come from the germline V gene. V shed 2 bases and J shed 0 bases, with 8 bases lying between them. This CDR3 has 14 residues. CDR3 nucleotides: TGTGCCAGCAGTGAACTTGACTACTCCTACGAGCAGTACGTC. It translates to CASSELDYSYEQYV.

The chain links TRBV29-1 to TRBJ1-4; D is unresolved. V was shortened by 4 bases and J by 0 bases, with 6 bases between the two germline ends. The CDR3 has 13 amino acids. Germline lookup yields CDR1 SQVTM and CDR2 ANQGSEA. In DNA form, the CDR3 reads TGCAGCGTTGTCGAGGCAACTAATGAAAAACTGTTTTTT. Its translation: CSVVEATNEKLFF.

This clone was detected once. This chain joins TRBV5-1 and TRBJ1-2; 8 bases map to TRBD1. The CDR3 totals 17 residues. Germline V gene lookup returns CDR1 SGHRS and CDR2 YFSETQ. The junction had 7 bases not matched to a gene; V was cut back by 0 bases and J by 0 bases. The CDR3 DNA follows: TGCGCCAGCAGCTTGGAACCCGGACAGGGAACTAACTATGGCTACACCTTC. Translated: CASSLEPGQGTNYGYTF. The full variable domain, completed using reference TRBV5-1 and TRBJ1-2, is KAGVTQTPRYLIKTRGQQVTLSCSPISGHRSVSWYQQTPGQGLQFLFEYFSETQRNKGNFPGRFSGRQFSNSRSEMNVSTLELGDSALYLCASSLEPGQGTNYGYTFGSGTRLTVV.

This clone showed up just a few times. This chain joins TRBV6-5 and TRBJ2-6; D perhaps matches TRBD2 (6 bases). The V gene lost 4 bases and the J gene lost 9 bases, with 16 bases spanning the gap. CDR3 length: 15 amino acids. Germline V CDR1 and CDR2: MNHEY, SVGAGI. As DNA, the CDR3 is TGTGCCAGCAGTTCCTCTCTGGGGGGTGGCAACGTCCTGACTTTC. The encoded protein is CASSSSLGGGNVLTF.

As concerns this clone: One end of the junction fails to match germline, which may point to a read error. DNA of the CDR3: TGTGCCAGCAGCTTGGGCTCGGGGACAGCCCATTTT. Its translation: CASSLGSGTAHF. This sequence joins TRBV5-6 and TRBJ1-3; 7 bases map to TRBD1. Germline V CDR1 and CDR2: SGHDT, YYEEEE. The CDR3 contains 12 residues.

V usage is TRBV24-1 and J usage is TRBJ2-7; TRBD1 aligns across 7 bases. The germline CDR1 and CDR2 sequences are KGHDR and SFDVKD. V gave up 10 bases and J gave up 3 bases; unmatched junction bases: 2. The CDR3 consists of 11 residues. CDR3 protein: CATDRDYEQYV. CDR3 sequence (DNA): TGTGCCACTGACAGGGACTACGAGCAGTACGTC.